The sequence of this T cell receptor beta chain was determined in a study of cytomegalovirus exposure and HLA in healthy donors (dated by TCRdb to the late 2010s). About the study as a whole: An earlier analysis of 587 of the donors reported over 250 Gb of sequence data and around 100 million unique TCR beta sequences obtained from around 190 million T cells. An early release covering approximately 600 HLA-typed donors comprised approximately 290 gigabases of sequencing data and approximately 85 million unique TCR sequences. Among the approximately 400 genotyped donors, under 90% belonged to the genetic ancestry cluster associated with self-reported Caucasian donors. The study was designed to test whether signatures of past pathogen exposure could be identified by cataloging public T cell receptors. The study profiled the T cell repertoires of 500 to 800 subjects by immunosequencing and related them to cytomegalovirus serostatus. Besides the first cohort of under 700 subjects, a separate validation cohort made up of 120 different subjects was used. To predict cytomegalovirus infection status, the study combined high-throughput TCR immunosequencing, statistical association of individual TCRs with disease status, and machine learning. A later analysis re-examined previously published TCR beta repertoires from 600 to 700 donors and added high-resolution HLA genotyping to investigate patterns of TCR occurrence. In the later analysis, no new phenotypic data were used to find candidate immune exposures; instead, reliance was placed on TCR beta sequences and their occurrence across donors. An earlier analysis of several hundred of the donors applied high-throughput TCR beta sequencing to assess whether each TCR beta V gene segment acted as functional or pseudogenic. Donor age, sex, ethnicity and CMV serostatus were collected together with the repertoire data. A later genetic analysis used genome-wide SNP genotypes for about 60% of the roughly 700 donors, treating that subset as a discovery cohort. All discovery cohort repertoires had been generated using a single sequencing platform. HLA typing covered class I and class II loci at four-digit resolution. Typing coverage differed by locus: A, B, C, DRB1 and DQB1 were typed in roughly 629-630 donors, DQA1 in roughly 510, DPA1 in 600 to 610, and DPB1 in 472. Because of strong linkage in the cohort, 5 or 6 DR-DQ haplotypes were treated as single units for association and clustering. On average, roughly 200,000 unique TCR beta nucleotide sequences were sequenced per donor among 398 genotyped donors of the cohort, with roughly 20% of those sequences being non-productive. Here is what the overall study found, with its caveats: In a later analysis, most CMV-associated TCR beta chains were found to appear HLA-restricted, with HLA associations seemingly driven largely by CMV exposure. A group of highly shared sequence variants was considered likely to be a technical artifact of the sequencing pipeline. When HLA alleles, especially DR and DQ, strongly co-occurred, attributing TCR associations to individual alleles was difficult. The classifier was reported to diagnose cytomegalovirus status with high specificity and sensitivity in both the original and validation cohorts. In a later analysis, HLA-associated TCR beta chains showed more clonal expansion and lower generation probabilities than non-associated chains that were equally common. A later genetic analysis reported fewer N-insertions in productive TCRs among donors in an Asian-associated ancestry cluster than the roughly 720-donor mean. A later analysis reported that several top co-occurrence clusters appeared linked to parvovirus B19, influenza, CMV and Epstein-Barr virus. The authors suggested that the approach could potentially be generalized to other disease states and immunological phenotypes. In vitro tests confirmed that a few of the cytomegalovirus-associated TCR beta chains recognize cytomegalovirus antigens. Roughly uniform sequencing depth across donors was assumed in presence/absence analyses, although this assumption may not hold. According to a later analysis, TCR association rates differed among HLA loci, with DRB1 alleles showing the most associated TCRs and HLA-C alleles showing the fewest. A later genetic analysis associated a missense DCLRE1C variant with V-gene and J-gene trimming of TCR beta chains, and an independent cohort replicated the association. Most TCR sequences were seen in very few donors, while some public TCRs were found in many individuals. In an earlier analysis of some 500 of the donors, most TCR beta V segments appeared in productive rearrangements about 87% or about 30% of the time, broadly matching IMGT annotations. A total of around 150 TCR beta chains were listed by the study as associated with cytomegalovirus. Immune exposure information for the cohort was limited to CMV serostatus. Because HLA typing was missing for some donors at each locus, association tests included only the typed subset. In this cohort, only TCR beta chains were sequenced, and detectable features were limited by the absence of alpha or paired-chain data. Some IMGT-functional V segments, including TRBV6-2 and TRBV6-3, could not be told apart with the 87-base-pair reads, so those segments were excluded. A further reported finding was that TCR beta sequences accurately predicted the HLA-A and HLA-B alleles for most subjects in the first cohort. Correlated functional status among segregating V segments might be attributable to linkage disequilibrium, but an unknown experimental factor could not be ruled out. About 15 rarely observed V segments, including chromosome 9 orphons, were excluded from the earlier analysis of several hundred of the donors because counts were too low. At a false discovery rate of 0.05, a later analysis linked 16,951 TCR beta sequences to specific HLA alleles.

The cohort was made up of several hundred healthy bone marrow donors. All cohort members were sampled while nominally healthy, although unrecorded immune exposures were likely present. Of the 710 or so cohort members, about 270 had a positive CMV serostatus and just over 350 had a negative one, while no CMV serostatus was recorded for the donor. Every donor gave a peripheral blood sample, and the peripheral blood mononuclear cells from that sample were used for TCR beta sequencing. Genomic DNA extraction from the blood cell samples was performed with the Qiagen DNeasy Blood Extraction Kit. About this clone itself: Its antigen is not yet known. Base qualities are missing; no much larger clone stands one base away.

The protocol used for the library was the immunoSEQ multiplex PCR assay. For the multiplex PCR, a mixture combining 60 forward primers for TCR Vbeta segments and 13 reverse primers for TCR Jbeta segments was used. The CDR3 region of rearranged TCR beta genes was amplified from genomic DNA with a multiplex PCR assay. The Illumina HiSeq System was used to sequence the amplified TCR beta libraries as 87-base-pair reads. The paper's processing steps were these. A later analysis tallied about 77 million unique TCR beta chains across the 666 repertoires, and some 12 million of those chains were shared by two or more donors. Raw reads were error-corrected and collapsed into unique sequences by a nearest-neighbor algorithm in which closely related sequences were merged to remove PCR and sequencing errors. V, D and J gene segments were assigned by aligning CDR3 sequences to IMGT reference sequences. Each retained sequence needed at least a six-nucleotide match to both a V gene segment and a J gene segment. Rearrangements were called productive when the CDR3 lacked stop codons and stayed in frame with V and J; all others were non-productive. CDR3 was defined by IMGT convention, running from the second conserved V-encoded cysteine to the conserved J-encoded phenylalanine. The earlier analysis of about 530 of the donors excluded any sequence lacking an unambiguous match to a single V gene segment. An earlier analysis of 587 of the donors classified V segments as functional when productive rearrangements were above 56.7% and as segregating when the standard deviation between donors was above 5%. A statistical classification framework was built for diagnosing cytomegalovirus status from the catalog of TCR beta chain sequences. A later analysis assigned V and J genes by comparing TCR nucleotide sequences with IMGT/GENE-DB human TR gene sequences. The TCRdist pipeline was used in a later analysis to assign CDR3 sequences and most-parsimonious VDJ recombination scenarios. In a later analysis, each TCR beta chain was defined by its CDR3 amino acid sequence together with its V-gene family, and reads lacking a unique V-gene family were excluded. In a later analysis, nearly 600 highly shared, low-generation-probability nucleotide sequences were removed to address suspected cross-contamination and a sequencing artifact. In a later analysis, a clonal expansion index for each public chain was calculated from normalized within-repertoire ranks of inferred template counts. A later analysis computed generation probabilities with a VDJ recombination model fitted to out-of-frame rearrangements, and checked the results against IGoR. A later analysis scored TCR-TCR, TCR-HLA and TCR-CMV co-occurrence with hypergeometric tests, applying a repertoire-size bias correction to TCR pairs. False discovery rates were estimated in a later analysis by permuting HLA or CMV assignments 20 times. In a later analysis, co-occurring TCRs were grouped using DBSCAN, with TCRdist sequence similarity added in when clustering inside HLA-allele-positive subsets. Co-occurrence clustering excluded repertoires with fewer than 30,000 or more than 120,000 public chains, plus five with anomalous nucleotide sharing. Here the immuneACCESS table is served through TCRdb, limited to in-frame sequences with V and J called. Missing clones are a known gap in these copies; in checked studies unresolved V genes cover under half, and the rest lacks a known reason. Clonal size and the V and J genes are those of that table, whereas D and trimming came from the DNA. Within this sample are around 160,000 clones, with around 75% of them counted one time only. The ten largest clones capture more than 1.5% of the sample.

From V the trimming removes 2 bases and from J it removes 8 bases, while the gene matches leave 7 bases of the junction unaccounted for. From its cysteine to its phenylalanine, the CDR3 spans 14 amino acids. Only the CDR3 DNA is retained, 42 bases long and in frame from the first base. CDR1 is given as SEHNR and CDR2 as FQNEAQ, both from the germline V gene (reference sequence). The sample was PBMCs. This TCR derives from a human donor in good health. The chain is encoded by TRBV7-9 joined to TRBJ1-2, and 8 bases in between align with TRBD1. At the DNA level, the sequence is TGTGCCAGCAGCTTACTCACAGGGGGAGGAGGCTACACCTTC. It is translated as CASSLLTGGGGYTF. With the portions outside the CDR3 filled from the reference TRBV7-9 and TRBJ1-2 genes, the complete variable region becomes DTGVSQNPRHKITKRGQNVTFRCDPISEHNRLYWYRQTLGQGPEFLTYFQNEAQLEKSRLLSDRFSAERPKGSFSTLEIQRTEQGDSAMYLCASSLLTGGGGYTFGSGTRLTVV.